These T cell receptor beta chains were read from a single sample in a study of a mutant IDH1 vaccine in newly diagnosed glioma. What these receptors recognize is not known. The method was immunoSEQ multiplex PCR; TCRdb's version includes in-frame clones alone and lacks a portion of them. The sample includes tens of thousands of clones, around nine tenths of them seen just once. The source material was PBMCs, sampled from a glioma patient whose treatment included an IDH1 peptide vaccine. The receptors were gathered from a woman aged 45-59 years with glioma. CDR3s leave out the opening cysteine and the closing phenylalanine or tryptophan. A D gene is named only where the DNA matches it firmly.

.	TRBV9	TRBJ1-1	ASSVGGHNTEAF
.	TRBV19	TRBJ1-2	ASSFWGRGYGYT
.	TRBV28	TRBJ1-1	ASSRPRNTEAF
.	TRBV5-1	TRBJ1-6	ASSLGQLSNSPLH
TRBD1	TRBV7-9	TRBJ2-1	ASSPKTGGPVNEQF
.	TRBV30	TRBJ1-5	AWCARGLGGSSQPQH
.	TRBV7-3	TRBJ1-6	ASRQGNNSPLH
TRBD2	TRBV28	TRBJ2-7	ASGGGETSGRAWDEQY
.	TRBV5-1	TRBJ1-5	ASSLSSNQPQH
.	TRBV4-2	TRBJ2-7	ASSQDDAGSSEQY
.	TRBV27	TRBJ2-7	ASSLQGGPHYEQY
TRBD2	TRBV12-5	TRBJ2-5	ASGLAIRGGNTQY
TRBD1	TRBV5-1	TRBJ1-4	ASSLGQGARTNEKLF
.	TRBV9	TRBJ2-7	ASSVGGAVYEQY
.	TRBV7-9	TRBJ2-3	ASSWWLSTDTQY
.	TRBV5-1	TRBJ1-1	ASSLAGGGTEAF
.	TRBV28	TRBJ1-5	ASSFFRGPAPPQH
.	TRBV27	TRBJ1-1	ASSPGSRTEAF
.	TRBV28	TRBJ1-4	ASQDGGKLF
.	TRBV30	TRBJ2-7	AWKFDWHTYEQY
TRBD1	TRBV6-5	TRBJ2-7	ASSKGDRSIYEQY
TRBD1	TRBV5-6	TRBJ1-2	ASSLARTLGQPRDGYT
TRBD2	TRBV6-5	TRBJ2-1	ASSYSMREGYNEQF
.	TRBV9	TRBJ2-7	ASSVTLGIEQY
TRBD2	TRBV7-9	TRBJ2-7	ASSLASGTYEQY
TRBD1	TRBV2	TRBJ2-7	ASSAGTGLSYEQY
.	TRBV21-1	TRBJ2-3	ASSPGRVPDTQY
TRBD1	TRBV9	TRBJ1-1	ASSAGGGTEAF
TRBD1	TRBV27	TRBJ1-1	ASSFYRGNTEAF
TRBD2	TRBV6-5	TRBJ2-5	ASTRGETQY
TRBD2	TRBV6-4	TRBJ2-3	ASSREAGGGTQY
.	TRBV6-5	.	ASSYSQGHEQY
.	TRBV20-1	TRBJ2-7	SAPGFSEQY
.	TRBV7-2	TRBJ1-2	ASSFGQKQGYT
.	TRBV7-3	TRBJ2-2	ASSLTSGAGELF
.	TRBV2	TRBJ1-5	ASSSDWGGQPQH
TRBD2	TRBV2	TRBJ2-2	ASRPTSGSGELF
.	TRBV18	TRBJ2-7	ASSPGTDSSYEQY
.	TRBV2	TRBJ2-7	ASSQGYEQY
TRBD2	TRBV5-6	TRBJ2-1	ASSLAAWSGSSYNEQF
TRBD1	TRBV11-2	TRBJ2-7	ASSLVPGTGSYEQY
.	TRBV7-9	TRBJ1-1	ASSLEDWDTEAF
.	TRBV28	TRBJ2-7	ASSLQGYEQY
TRBD2	TRBV19	TRBJ2-1	ASSHEREMSEQF
TRBD1	TRBV5-1	TRBJ2-7	ASSPYPGQGLTKQY
TRBD1	TRBV6-1	TRBJ1-5	ASSEEAGGQEPQH
TRBD2	TRBV6-6	TRBJ2-3	ASSGIAGGLDTQY
.	TRBV18	TRBJ1-5	ASSPGVNQPQH